One TCR beta chain is described in this entry. The junction and the germline gene differ at one end; a read error may be behind it. This record comes from a study of T cell responses to AZD1222 COVID-19 vaccine. Germline CDR1 is SGHRS and CDR2 is YFSETQ. This CDR3 has 13 amino acids. The protocol was immunoSEQ multiplex PCR, while the TCRdb copy is restricted to in-frame clones and leaves out a portion. The sample contains about 160,000 clones, 90% to 95% of which appear only once. This receptor was obtained from an adult who received the AZD1222 COVID-19 vaccine. Sequenced material: peripheral blood, taken 28 days after the second AZD1222 dose. V usage is TRBV5-1 and J usage is TRBJ1-1; D remains unclear. DNA of the CDR3: TGCACCAGCAGCTTTGCGGTGAACACTGAAGCTTTCTTT. This gives the protein CTSSFAVNTEAFF. Full variable domain (missing parts from reference TRBV5-1 and TRBJ1-1): KAGVTQTPRYLIKTRGQQVTLSCSPISGHRSVSWYQQTPGQGLQFLFEYFSETQRNKGNFPGRFSGRQFSNSRSEMNVSTLELGDSALYLCTSSFAVNTEAFFGQGTRLTVV.